A selection of T cell receptor beta chains follows, all from one sample in a study of OX40 agonist ivuxolimab in advanced cancers. The protocol was immunoSEQ multiplex PCR, while the TCRdb copy is restricted to in-frame clones and leaves out a portion. The repertoire consists of 95,000 to 150,000 clones, with 93% occurring once and the leading ten covering approximately 0.15%. Sequencing used CD4+ or CD8+ T cells sorted from blood, obtained in a trial of the OX40 agonist ivuxolimab. These receptors all stem from an adult with an advanced solid tumor such as melanoma, head and neck, liver or kidney cancer. Both conserved end residues are trimmed from each CDR3. Each record gives: CDR3 protein, D gene, clone size, V gene. The D gene is left open where the match is weak. Clone size is shown for a subset of rows, as once, few, many or a class of expanded clone.

ASSLRDRNQPQH,-,-,TRBV5-6
ASSLGGSRNQPQH,-,-,TRBV7-9
ALSGTSLGNEQF,TRBD2,-,TRBV6-6
ASSPITGDSQPQH,-,-,TRBV5-5
ASSESGTNPLNTQY,TRBD2,-,TRBV9
ASSQEEGANQPQH,TRBD1,-,TRBV4-3
ASSLNQGSSPLH,-,-,TRBV11-2
ASRRGVATNEKLF,-,-,TRBV28
ASSYLQTSSGNTIY,-,-,TRBV6-6
ASSPPVHLLKNIQY,-,-,TRBV7-9
ASSQTSMPNYGYT,-,-,TRBV6-5
ASSYRDRSSEQF,TRBD1,-,TRBV7-3
ASSWGAFQPQH,-,-,TRBV5-6
SAGRDRGEKLF,TRBD1,once,TRBV29-1
ASSAGTWSNEQF,-,-,TRBV5-1
ASSLLTGNYGYT,-,-,TRBV14
ASSFQQETQY,-,-,TRBV19
ASSQSPTTQTDTQY,-,-,TRBV4-3
ASSQDGGRASGSSDTQY,TRBD2,-,TRBV4-3
ASSLLGGIQH,-,-,TRBV7-2
ASSMVGATNEKLF,-,-,TRBV19
ASSRTGRATKQY,TRBD1,-,TRBV6-6
ASRRQGRNTEAF,TRBD1,few,TRBV5-6
SVGSGSGEQY,-,-,TRBV29-1
ATSTQDSYWNEKLF,-,-,TRBV15
ASSPGLAGGQETQY,TRBD2,-,TRBV9
ASSENRPGGRNTIY,TRBD1,-,TRBV6-1
ASSAKGQALNTEAF,TRBD1,-,TRBV7-6
ASSLAANTEAF,-,-,TRBV5-6
ASGKTGQLGYEQY,TRBD1,-,TRBV25-1
ASSYGASGGYNEQF,TRBD2,-,TRBV6-6
ASSLDRAGNSPLH,-,-,TRBV7-2
ASSVGGLVSEQY,TRBD2,-,TRBV5-6
ASVGLAGDNEQF,TRBD2,-,TRBV28
ASSLLGQGMVRYEQY,TRBD1,once,TRBV28
ASSIQPLYNEQF,-,-,TRBV21-1
ASSPGQGNTEAF,TRBD1,-,TRBV7-3
ASSLAAVGVPLQPQH,-,-,TRBV7-6
ASSFLASGTDTQY,-,-,TRBV7-3
ASSFGSVNTEAF,-,-,TRBV7-2
ASSLDRGSYEQY,TRBD1,-,TRBV6-6
ASSSLGLSYEQY,TRBD2,-,TRBV7-9
ASSLYETGNTIY,-,-,TRBV7-9
ATSRESLLRGRRTDTQY,TRBD1,-,TRBV15
ASSRTEQF,-,-,TRBV7-9
ASSPLSASTDTQY,-,-,TRBV18
ASSSLPQLDGYT,-,-,TRBV5-1
ASSYTAERGTF,-,-,TRBV6-6
ASTVNNEQF,-,-,TRBV5-4
ASSLYRTREKLF,-,-,TRBV5-5
ASSQASPGLGEAF,-,-,TRBV14
ASSLGLGPSGNTIY,-,-,TRBV5-1
ASRTSGGASGEQY,TRBD2,-,TRBV28
ASREDRSPGQPQH,-,-,TRBV2
ATGREAGELF,TRBD2,-,TRBV2